The source of this TCR beta chain is a study of shared clonotypes between healthy human individuals. V gave up 0 bases and J gave up 7 bases; unmatched junction bases: 8. In germline, CDR1 is SGHNT, CDR2 YYREEE (reference sequence). This CDR3 is 16 amino acids long. Generated by immunoSEQ multiplex PCR, the TCRdb table keeps only in-frame clones and is missing some. The sample carries some 1.4 million clones, around 97% recorded once. Concerning this clone itself: Distinct nucleotide sequences in the sample also encode this CDR3.

Material for sequencing was naive CD4+ T cells sorted from blood. Subset of the sample: CD45RA+ positively selected. The chain is built from TRBV5-4 and TRBJ2-1; TRBD2 aligns across 9 bases. The clonotype was recovered from a man aged 25 to 45 in good health. The CDR3 region has the DNA TGTGCCAGCAGCTTGGCCGGAGCGGGAGGCCTGAATGAGCAGTTCTTC. It yields the protein CASSLAGAGGLNEQFF.